A selection of T cell receptor beta chains follows, all from one sample in a study of Ad26.COV2.S vaccination and SARS-CoV-2 variants. The protocol was immunoSEQ multiplex PCR, while the TCRdb copy is restricted to in-frame clones and leaves out a portion. The sample includes about 400,000 clones, 80% to 90% of them seen just once. Sample: peripheral blood, taken in a trial of Ad26.COV2.S vaccine versus placebo. The receptors here all came from a person aged 18-65 years who received the Ad26.COV2.S COVID-19 vaccine or a placebo. Both conserved end residues are part of each CDR3. A D gene is named only where the DNA matches it firmly. Size values are once, few and many counts, or a class for expanded clones, and some rows have none.

size	V	J	D	CDR3	DNA
.	TRBV3-1/TRBV3-2	TRBJ1-1	.	CASSQDLGSGEAFF	TGTGCCAGCAGCCAAGACTTGGGGTCCGGTGAAGCTTTCTTT
.	TRBV5-6	TRBJ1-2	.	CATTRGNGYTF	TGTGCCACGACGCGGGGGAACGGCTACACCTTC
.	TRBV27	TRBJ2-7	.	CASSLSGGVFEQYF	TGTGCCAGCAGTTTATCGGGGGGTGTGTTCGAGCAGTACTTC
.	TRBV4-3	TRBJ2-5	.	CASSQELQETQYF	TGCGCCAGCAGCCAGGAGCTCCAAGAGACCCAGTACTTC
.	TRBV19	TRBJ2-1	TRBD2	CASTNGGDFSYNEQFF	TGTGCCAGTACTAACGGGGGGGATTTCTCCTACAATGAGCAGTTCTTC
.	TRBV19	TRBJ2-2	.	CASSIDSAHRRELFF	TGTGCCAGTAGTATCGACTCCGCCCACCGCCGGGAGCTGTTTTTT
few	TRBV5-1	TRBJ1-5	.	CASSKEGSNQPQHF	TGCGCCAGCAGCAAGGAGGGAAGCAATCAGCCCCAGCATTTT
.	TRBV5-4	TRBJ2-1	.	CASSRVSGNEQFF	TGTGCCAGCAGCCGGGTATCGGGGAATGAGCAGTTCTTC
.	TRBV5-1	TRBJ2-3	TRBD1	CASSPTGTGKPDTQYF	TGCGCCAGCAGCCCCACAGGGACAGGGAAGCCAGATACGCAGTATTTT
.	TRBV30	TRBJ1-6	.	CAWKLTEGQPNSPLHF	TGTGCCTGGAAACTCACGGAAGGGCAACCTAATTCACCCCTCCACTTT
.	TRBV11-1	TRBJ2-3	.	CASSFGQSTDTQYF	TGTGCCAGCAGCTTCGGACAGAGCACAGATACGCAGTATTTT
.	TRBV21-1	TRBJ2-1	.	CASSKEHTRLTFLPRGGMDEQFF	TGTGCCAGCAGCAAGGAGCATACCCGCCTAACCTTCCTTCCCCGAGGGGGCATGGATGAGCAGTTCTTC
.	TRBV3-1/TRBV3-2	TRBJ2-3	.	CASSPATYTDTQYF	TGTGCCAGCAGCCCGGCGACCTACACAGATACGCAGTATTTT
.	TRBV21-1	TRBJ2-7	.	CASTTGAGKSGEQYF	TGTGCCAGCACAACCGGGGCAGGGAAGTCCGGAGAGCAGTACTTC
.	TRBV6-5	TRBJ2-5	.	CASSSGLQETQYF	TGTGCCAGCAGTTCGGGACTTCAAGAGACCCAGTACTTC